The text below deals with one T cell receptor (beta chain). The data belong to a study of blood T cell repertoires in COVID-19. Study summary: Sites in the United States, Italy and Spain provided acute and convalescent COVID-19 samples.

Germline V gives CDR1 MNHEY, CDR2 SVGEGT. Between the trimmed V and J ends, which lost 5 bases and 9 bases, there was a span of 17 bases. The CDR3 extends over 14 amino acids. TCRdb keeps only in-frame clones here, not all; method: immunoSEQ multiplex PCR. The sample includes 120,000 or so clones, around 83% seen only once; the top ten take approximately 5.8%. The TCR was taken from a man aged 80 or over with active or convalescent COVID-19. This chain joins TRBV6-2 or TRBV6-3 and TRBJ2-1; a weak D match, TRBD2 (6 bases). The sequenced sample was peripheral blood. This chain's CDR3 is CASSTSGEFAEQFF. The CDR3 nucleotides are TGTGCCAGCAGTACCTCGGGAGAGTTCGCTGAGCAGTTCTTC.